This T cell receptor (beta chain) emerged from a study of technical replicates of blood from several donors. Produced via immunoSEQ multiplex PCR; TCRdb's table is partial and in-frame only. The sample consists of more than 11,000 clones, roughly four fifths of them appearing once. Trimming removed 5 bases from V and 4 bases from J, with 15 bases in between. Germline loops: CDR1 GTSNPN, CDR2 SVGIG (reference sequence). The CDR3 has 14 residues. This TCR derives from a human donor in good health. The rearrangement joins TRBV30 to TRBJ2-4; tentative D call: TRBD2 (6 bases). Material: PBMCs. The CDR3 spells CAWRFAGSKNIQYF. In DNA form, the CDR3 reads TGTGCCTGGCGGTTTGCGGGATCTAAAAACATTCAGTACTTC.